This entry lists 26 T cell receptor beta chains sequenced from one sample in a study of blood T cell repertoires in COVID-19. This table comes from immunoSEQ multiplex PCR, and its TCRdb copy is limited to in-frame clones, with some not included. This table holds approximately 440,000 clones, 90% found once. The sequenced material came from PBMCs or T cells enriched from blood (not recorded which). These TCRs come from a man between 18 and 29 years old who had recovered from COVID-19.

In DNA form, the CDR3 reads TGTGCCAGCACCGAGACCAACGGAGTGACTGAAGCTTTCTTT. This gives the protein CASTETNGVTEAFF. V gene TRBV6-5 combines with J gene TRBJ1-1, with D uncertain. The CDR3 is made up of 14 amino acids. The germline V gene encodes CDR1 MNHEY and CDR2 SVGAGI. Trimming removed 7 bases at V and 5 bases at J, with 17 bases between.

The chain combines TRBV3-1 (or the pseudogene TRBV3-2) with TRBJ2-7, with D perhaps TRBD1 (6 bases). The CDR3 is 15 amino acids. Germline lookup yields CDR1 LGHDT and CDR2 YNNKEL (reference sequence). The ends were cut back, 2 bases at V and 5 bases at J, with 16 bases in the middle. For the CDR3, the DNA is TGTGCCAGCAGCCAACTCGGACAGACTCTCCACGAGCAGTACTTC. Translated: CASSQLGQTLHEQYF.

The count of this clone is one. V gene TRBV28 combines with J gene TRBJ1-3; no reliable D call. Trimming stripped 6 bases from V and 4 bases from J, with 13 bases between. Germline CDR1 and CDR2: MDHEN and SYDVKM. This CDR3 comprises 14 residues. The CDR3 loop is CASRNQAIGNTIYF. CDR3 in DNA: TGTGCCAGCAGAAATCAGGCAATAGGAAACACCATATATTTT.

For the CDR3, the DNA is TGTGCCACCAGCAGCCCCAGGGAAGGGTACCAGCCCCAGCATTTT. It translates to CATSSPREGYQPQHF. The rearrangement links TRBV15 to TRBJ1-5; a possible D gene is TRBD1 (5 bases). V lost 3 bases, J lost 7 bases, and 16 bases lay in between. This CDR3 has 15 amino acids. Per germline, CDR1 LNHNV and CDR2 YYDKDF (reference sequence).

The J gene is TRBJ1-1, the V gene TRBV6-5; no reliable D call. Germline V gene data show CDR1 as MNHEY and CDR2 as SVGAGI. CDR3 length equals 14 residues. The V end lost 6 bases, the J end lost 1 base, and 12 bases lay between the germline ends. The CDR3 sequence: CASRFRVSNTEAFF. In DNA, the CDR3 is TGTGCCAGCAGGTTTAGAGTTTCGAACACTGAAGCTTTCTTT.

V gene TRBV2 combines with J gene TRBJ1-1; TRBD1 might be the D (5 bases). Looked up from germline, CDR1 is SNHLY and CDR2 is FYNNEI. V shed 6 bases and J shed 5 bases, with 16 bases lying between them. This CDR3 region has 14 residues. This chain's CDR3 is CASRREWGETEAFF. The CDR3 DNA sequence: TGTGCCAGCAGACGAGAGTGGGGGGAAACTGAAGCTTTCTTT.

The chain couples TRBV11-2 to TRBJ2-2, with 10 positions matching TRBD1. The CDR3 has 17 residues. V was clipped by 0 bases and J by 6 bases; unmatched bases: 7. The V gene's germline CDR1 is SGHAT and CDR2 FQNNGV. The CDR3 spells CASSLDRRQGASGELFF. In DNA, the CDR3 is TGTGCCAGCAGCTTAGATAGGAGACAGGGGGCGTCCGGGGAGCTGTTTTTT.

The rearrangement links TRBV6-5 to TRBJ1-6; no clear D gene. CDR1 is MNHEY and CDR2 is SVGAGI in the germline V gene. The CDR3 loop spans 14 amino acids. V lost 4 bases and J 8 bases, leaving 12 bases between the germline ends. The CDR3 coding sequence is TGTGCCAGCAGTTCCGGGAATCTGGATTCACCCCTCCACTTT. Residues: CASSSGNLDSPLHF.

This sequence joins TRBV2 and TRBJ1-5, with D possibly TRBD1 on 5 matching bases. Trimming pared 5 bases from V and 3 bases from J, leaving 11 bases between. Looked up from germline, CDR1 is SNHLY and CDR2 is FYNNEI. The CDR3 consists of 14 residues. The CDR3 sequence: CASSLQGPNQPQHF. The CDR3 nucleotides read TGTGCCAGCAGTCTTCAGGGCCCCAATCAGCCCCAGCATTTT. Combining the CDR3 with reference TRBV2 and TRBJ1-5 gives the whole variable domain EPEVTQTPSHQVTQMGQEVILRCVPISNHLYFYWYRQILGQKVEFLVSFYNNEISEKSEIFDDQFSVERPDGSNFTLKIRSTKLEDSAMYFCASSLQGPNQPQHFGDGTRLSIL.

V is TRBV6-5 and J is TRBJ1-2; D gene ambiguous. The CDR3 covers 14 residues. V lost 6 bases and J lost 0, with 11 bases in between. Germline CDR1 and CDR2: MNHEY and SVGAGI. CDR3 DNA sequence: TGTGCCAGCAGCCGGGTCTTAACTAACTATGGCTACACCTTC. Translated, it gives CASSRVLTNYGYTF.

The chain employs TRBV21-1 and TRBJ2-7; no check of the table's D call, TRBD2, against the DNA was made. TRBV21-1 is a known pseudogene. The length of the CDR3 is 15 residues. Here the CDR3 reads CASSQTSTSSDEQYF. The CDR3 DNA reads as TGTGCCAGCAGCCAAACCTCCACCTCGTCGGACGAGCAGTACTTC.

The chain has TRBV11-3 and TRBJ1-3; D is possibly TRBD1 (6 bases). The germline CDR1 and CDR2 sequences are SGHNT and YENEEA. Trimming took off 2 bases at V and 0 bases at J, with 11 bases between the two ends. This CDR3 contains 16 residues. This CDR3 reads CASSLCQTGSGNTIYF. CDR3 nucleotide sequence: TGTGCCAGCAGCTTATGTCAGACAGGCTCTGGAAACACCATATATTTT. The complete variable domain, with remaining parts taken from reference TRBV11-3 and TRBJ1-3, reads EAGVVQSPRYKIIEKKQPVAFWCNPISGHNTLYWYLQNLGQGPELLIRYENEEAVDDSQLPKDRFSAERLKGVDSTLKIQPAELGDSAVYLCASSLCQTGSGNTIYFGEGSWLTVV.

V and J are TRBV27 and TRBJ1-2, with D possibly TRBD1 on 5 matching bases. Germline V CDR1 and CDR2: MNHEY, SMNVEV (reference sequence). V was shortened by 0 bases and J by 2 bases, with 10 bases between the two germline ends. CDR3 length: 15 amino acids. CDR3: CASSLSRQTNYGYTF. DNA of the CDR3: TGTGCCAGCAGTTTATCTAGACAGACGAACTATGGCTACACCTTC.

The rearrangement joins TRBV7-9 to TRBJ1-2; D might be TRBD1 (6 bases). CDR1 is SEHNR and CDR2 is FQNEAQ in the germline V gene (reference sequence). V dropped 5 bases and J dropped 9 bases, with 19 bases sitting between them. The CDR3 length is 14 residues. The CDR3 nucleotides read TGTGCCAGCAGCGAGCTCGGGGAGGGGGTCAGCTACACCTTC. Its protein product is CASSELGEGVSYTF.

The V call is TRBV2, the J call TRBJ2-5; D uncertain. From germline, CDR1 is SNHLY and CDR2 FYNNEI. The V gene lost 3 bases and the J gene lost 2 bases, with 10 bases spanning the gap. The CDR3 consists of 14 residues. The CDR3 bases are TGTGCCAGCAGTGACGCCGACTCTCAAGAGACCCAGTACTTC. Its translation: CASSDADSQETQYF.

Only one count was recorded for this clone. The V gene is TRBV19, the J gene TRBJ1-2; D possibly corresponds to TRBD1 (5 bases). V was shortened by 8 bases and J by 8 bases, with 18 bases between the two germline ends. The germline V gene has CDR1 LNHDA and CDR2 SQIVND (reference sequence). The CDR3 sequence is 13 residues long. The CDR3 coding sequence is TGTGCCAGTTGGACACCGGACGACGGGGGCTACACCTTC. Its protein is CASWTPDDGGYTF. The whole variable domain, remainder taken from reference TRBV19 and TRBJ1-2, is DGGITQSPKYLFRKEGQNVTLSCEQNLNHDAMYWYRQDPGQGLRLIYYSQIVNDFQKGDIAEGYSVSREKKESFPLTVTSAQKNPTAFYLCASWTPDDGGYTFGSGTRLTVV.

The sample holds a few counts of this clone. This rearrangement joins TRBV9 to TRBJ2-7; 7 bases align to TRBD2. Looked up from germline, CDR1 is SGDLS and CDR2 is YYNGEE. The CDR3 length is 15 residues. The J segment lost 0 bases and the V segment lost 1 base, leaving 4 bases of the junction unmatched. CDR3 amino acids: CASSVSGGSSYEQYF. In nucleotides, the CDR3 is TGTGCCAGCAGCGTATCGGGGGGTTCCTCCTACGAGCAGTACTTC.

J is TRBJ1-6 and V is TRBV2; 11 nucleotides match TRBD1. This CDR3 is built from 15 residues. J was trimmed by 6 bases and V by 5 bases; bases with no gene match: 3. The germline gives CDR1 SNHLY, CDR2 FYNNEI. The CDR3 spells CASSSGTGGNSPLHF. CDR3 DNA: TGTGCCAGCAGTTCCGGGACAGGGGGTAATTCACCCCTCCACTTT.

J is TRBJ1-1 and V is TRBV11-2, with D maybe TRBD1 (6 bases). V dropped 0 bases and J dropped 4 bases, with 12 bases sitting between them. Germline CDR1 is SGHAT and CDR2 is FQNNGV. This CDR3 region has 15 residues. The CDR3 DNA follows: TGTGCCAGCAGCTTAGAGGGCAGGGGTATCACTGAAGCTTTCTTT. Amino acids: CASSLEGRGITEAFF.

This chain joins TRBV28 and TRBJ2-7; TRBD1 is a possible D gene (5 bases). The germline V and J ends were trimmed by 7 bases and 3 bases, with 10 bases remaining between them. CDR3 size: 12 residues. Per the germline V gene, CDR1 is MDHEN and CDR2 is SYDVKM. CDR3: CASTSTDYEQYF. The CDR3 nucleotides are TGTGCCAGCACCTCGACAGACTACGAGCAGTACTTC.

This chain uses TRBV7-3 with TRBJ2-4, with 11 nucleotides matching TRBD2. J was trimmed by 5 bases and V by 5 bases; bases with no gene match: 2. Germline V gives CDR1 SGHTA, CDR2 FQGTGA. The CDR3 is 14 residues long. The CDR3 DNA reads TGTGCCAGCAGCCAGGGACTAGCGGAAAACATTCAGTACTTC. Its protein is CASSQGLAENIQYF.

The genes are TRBV10-1 and TRBJ1-3, with D possibly matching TRBD1 (6 bases). The CDR3 runs to 17 residues. Germline values: CDR1 WNHNN, CDR2 SYGVQD (reference sequence). V lost 8 bases to trimming and J lost 0 bases, with 20 bases between them. The CDR3 loop reads CASPTRGQRFSGNTIYF. CDR3 in DNA: TGCGCCAGCCCGACCCGGGGACAAAGGTTCTCTGGAAACACCATATATTTT.

The chain links TRBV6-5 to TRBJ2-1; the D gene is possibly TRBD1 (6 bases). Germline CDR1 is MNHEY and CDR2 is SVGAGI. The CDR3 is 13 amino acids. V gave up 4 bases and J gave up 11 bases, with 15 bases separating them. The CDR3 region has the DNA TGTGCCAGCAGTTTTAGCTCCGGGACAAAGCAGTTCTTC. This encodes CASSFSSGTKQFF.

This chain links TRBV6-6 with TRBJ1-5, with 10 bases identical to TRBD1. The CDR3 sequence is 16 residues long. V was clipped by 7 bases and J by 2 bases; unmatched bases: 8. Germline values: CDR1 MNHNY, CDR2 SVGAGI (reference sequence). CDR3 DNA sequence: TGTGCCAGCACTAAGATGGGGACAGGGGGCAATCAGCCCCAGCATTTT. It yields the protein CASTKMGTGGNQPQHF.

The chain is built from TRBV11-2 and TRBJ2-7; TRBD2 aligns across 11 bases. The CDR3 is made up of 14 amino acids. V shed 3 bases, J shed 3 bases, and the junction held 1 base outside the gene matches. Germline V gives CDR1 SGHAT, CDR2 FQNNGV. CDR3 amino acids: CASSLGLADYEQYF. CDR3 in DNA: TGTGCCAGCAGCTTGGGACTAGCGGACTACGAGCAGTACTTC.

The chain has TRBV30 and TRBJ2-1; TRBD2 matches 8 bases. The CDR3 loop spans 14 amino acids. Germline CDR1 is GTSNPN and CDR2 is SVGIG (reference sequence). Trimming took 2 bases from V and 7 from J; bases not matched to a gene: 7. Here the CDR3 reads CAWSKGLGGNEQFF. CDR3 nucleotides: TGTGCCTGGAGTAAGGGACTAGGCGGGAATGAGCAGTTCTTC.